The TCR beta chain under discussion was sequenced for a study of cytomegalovirus exposure and HLA in healthy donors. As for the study in general: The Caucasian-associated ancestry cluster contained 65% to 85% of the roughly 390 genotyped donors. Findings and limits, study-wide: For most subjects, TCR beta sequences were reported to predict HLA-A and HLA-B alleles with accuracy.

In regard to this clone: Its antigen is as yet unknown.

The primer mix had 60 Vbeta and 13 Jbeta primers. Original processing methods: Later reanalysis found 80 million or so unique TCR beta chains, approximately 11 million of them shared. The data were produced by immunoSEQ multiplex PCR, yet TCRdb's version contains in-frame clones alone and is incomplete. The DNA gave D and trimming, while V, J and clone size come from that table. The sample has some 110,000 clones; approximately 74% are singletons. The CDR3 sequence is 14 residues long. Per germline, CDR1 SGHAT and CDR2 FQNNGV. The trim removed 5 bases at V and 8 bases at J, leaving 9 bases unmatched. Input material: PBMCs. The clonotype was recovered from a woman between 50 and 59 years old in good health and CMV-seropositive. The chain combines TRBV11-2 with TRBJ2-1; TRBD2 matches 7 bases. The CDR3 DNA reads as TGTGCCAGCAGCCAATGGGGAGGGGAATATGAGCAGTTCTTC. Protein product: CASSQWGGEYEQFF.